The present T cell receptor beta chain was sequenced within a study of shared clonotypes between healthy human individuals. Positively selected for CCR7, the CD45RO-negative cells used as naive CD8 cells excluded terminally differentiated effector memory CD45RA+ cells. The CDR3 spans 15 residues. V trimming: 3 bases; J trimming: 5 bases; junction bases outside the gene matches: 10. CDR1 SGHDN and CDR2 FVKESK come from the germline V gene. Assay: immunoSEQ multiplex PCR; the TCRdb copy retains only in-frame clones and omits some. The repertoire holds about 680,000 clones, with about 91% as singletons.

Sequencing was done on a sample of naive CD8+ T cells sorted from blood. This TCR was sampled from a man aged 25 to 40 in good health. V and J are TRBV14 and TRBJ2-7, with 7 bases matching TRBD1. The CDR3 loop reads CASSHWTGLSNEQYF. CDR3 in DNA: TGTGCCAGCAGCCACTGGACAGGTCTATCAAACGAGCAGTACTTC.